These 11 T cell receptor beta chains were all obtained from the same sample, sequenced in a study of PD-L1 blockade in urothelial cancer. Time point: peripheral blood 6 weeks after treatment start. The protocol was immunoSEQ multiplex PCR, while the TCRdb copy is restricted to in-frame clones and leaves out a portion. The sample includes nearly 50,000 clones, approximately 78% of them seen just once. The starting material was PBMCs, obtained around atezolizumab (anti-PD-L1) treatment. The receptors come from a man aged 65 to 79 with urothelial cancer.

This chain links TRBV25-1 with TRBJ2-5; D uncertain. V lost 0 bases and J lost 3, with 17 bases in between. The CDR3 contains 17 residues. Germline loops: CDR1 MGHDK, CDR2 SYGVNS. CDR3 sequence: CASSEYFEEPVEETQYF. The DNA for the CDR3 is TGTGCCAGCAGTGAATATTTCGAGGAGCCTGTTGAAGAGACCCAGTACTTC.

J is TRBJ1-5 and V is TRBV28; TRBD1 might be the D (6 bases). The CDR3 sequence is 14 residues long. The V gene lost 7 bases and the J gene lost 6 bases, with 16 bases spanning the gap. The germline V gene has CDR1 MDHEN and CDR2 SYDVKM. In DNA, the CDR3 is TGTGCCAGCATCTCACAGGGTTGGGGTCAGCCCCAGCATTTT. Protein sequence: CASISQGWGQPQHF.

This chain links TRBV28 with TRBJ2-7, with D perhaps TRBD1 (6 bases). The CDR3 is 13 amino acids. V was trimmed by 10 bases and J by 6 bases, leaving 19 bases between them. Per the germline V gene, CDR1 is MDHEN and CDR2 is SYDVKM. The chain's CDR3 is CATTGTPPSEQYF. In nucleotides, the CDR3 is TGTGCCACCACCGGGACACCACCTAGCGAGCAGTACTTC.

This clone has a handful of counts. CDR3 protein: CASTGLAREQYF. CDR3 DNA: TGTGCCAGCACTGGACTAGCTCGGGAGCAGTACTTC. This rearrangement joins TRBV6-5 to TRBJ2-7; TRBD2 matches 8 bases. V lost 7 bases to trimming and J lost 7 bases; unmatched junction nucleotides: 6. Germline CDR1 and CDR2: MNHEY and SVGAGI. The CDR3 is 12 amino acids.

The V gene is TRBV5-1, the J gene TRBJ2-3; 7 bases match TRBD1. Losses at the gene ends were 4 bases for V and 6 bases for J; bases not matched to a gene: 11. The CDR3 spans 15 residues. Germline CDR1 is SGHRS and CDR2 is YFSETQ. The CDR3 protein is CASSGAGTRGDTQYF. The CDR3 nucleotides read TGCGCCAGCAGCGGAGCCGGGACCAGGGGGGATACGCAGTATTTT.

J is TRBJ1-1 and V is TRBV5-1; possibly TRBD1 for D (6 bases). V was shortened by 3 bases and J by 1 base, with 10 bases between the two germline ends. Germline V gene sequence: CDR1 SGHRS, CDR2 YFSETQ. The CDR3 is 14 residues long. The CDR3 coding sequence is TGCGCCAGCAGCTCGCCGGGACAGAACACTGAAGCTTTCTTT. Protein: CASSSPGQNTEAFF.

The V call is TRBV13, the J call TRBJ1-1; maybe TRBD1 (5 bases). The germline CDR1 and CDR2 sequences are PRHDT and FYEKMQ (reference sequence). V was pared by 4 bases and J by 7 bases, with 16 bases between. The CDR3 spans 14 residues. The CDR3 nucleotides are TGTGCCAGCAGCTACCCACCAGGGAAGGGTGAAGCTTTCTTT. As protein: CASSYPPGKGEAFF.

V is TRBV7-6 and J is TRBJ1-1, with TRBD1 as a possible D gene (5 bases). Trimming cost V 8 bases and J 1 base, with 11 bases left between them. CDR1 and CDR2 (germline): SGHVS, FNYEAQ. The CDR3 has 13 residues. CDR3 amino acids: CASQRQKNTEAFF. CDR3 bases: TGTGCCAGCCAAAGACAGAAGAACACTGAAGCTTTCTTT. The full variable domain, rest sourced from reference TRBV7-6 and TRBJ1-1, is GAGVSQSPRYKVTKRGQDVALRCDPISGHVSLYWYRQALGQGPEFLTYFNYEAQQDKSGLPNDRFSAERPEGSISTLTIQRTEQRDSAMYRCASQRQKNTEAFFGQGTRLTVV.

Written as DNA, the CDR3 is TGTGCCAGCACGCGGGGGGGTAATCAGCCCCAGCATTTT. Translation: CASTRGGNQPQHF. The V call is TRBV6-5, the J call TRBJ1-5; tentatively, D is TRBD1 (5 bases). CDR3 length: 13 amino acids. Germline CDR1 is MNHEY and CDR2 is SVGAGI. V gave up 7 bases and J gave up 4 bases, with 11 bases separating them.

A few counts support this clone. The chain employs TRBV9 and TRBJ2-1; 9 bases match TRBD2. CDR1 is SGDLS and CDR2 is YYNGEE in the germline V gene. CDR3 length: 15 amino acids. Trimming cost V 4 bases and J 5 bases; bases outside gene matches: 7. This CDR3 is CASSLVSGSHNEQFF. The DNA of the CDR3 is TGTGCCAGCAGCCTTGTTAGCGGGAGCCACAATGAGCAGTTCTTC.

This chain uses TRBV6-5 with TRBJ2-7; D is possibly TRBD1 (6 bases). Germline CDR1 and CDR2: MNHEY and SVGAGI. This CDR3 spans 15 amino acids. Between the trimmed V and J ends, which lost 5 bases and 0 bases, there was a span of 14 bases. CDR3 residues: CASSPLGQTSYEQYF. CDR3 in DNA: TGTGCCAGCAGTCCACTAGGACAGACCTCCTACGAGCAGTACTTC.